These T cell receptor beta chains were read from a single sample in a study of shared clonotypes between healthy human individuals. Measured with immunoSEQ multiplex PCR; TCRdb has only the in-frame clones, and not every one. This sample carries around 500,000 clones, over 65% of them seen once, and the ten largest clones take around 13%. Sequenced material: PBMCs. These receptors were taken from a woman in her 40s in good health. Some clones in this sample may be carry-over from other donors' samples. Each CDR3 is given with its conserved first and last residue. D genes are given only for firm matches. Expanded clones are given a class, and other clones once, few, many or no size at all.

CDR3 length	D gene	V gene	clone size	J gene	CDR3 protein
15	TRBD2	TRBV4-2	NA	TRBJ2-1	CASRRTSGSGNEQFF
16	NA	TRBV15	NA	TRBJ2-6	CATSGTYGTGANVLTF
13	NA	TRBV7-9	once	TRBJ2-5	CASSLTLDFPQYF
15	TRBD2	TRBV28	NA	TRBJ2-3	CASRLAGSSTDTQYF
15	NA	TRBV7-9	NA	TRBJ2-1	CASSLVPEAYDEQFF
16	TRBD2	TRBV6-1	few	TRBJ2-4	CASSESLGEGKNIQYF
15	TRBD1	TRBV5-4	NA	TRBJ2-7	CASSAPGQGRYEQYF
12	NA	TRBV29-1	NA	TRBJ1-2	CSVEIGDYGYTF
15	NA	TRBV6-1	NA	TRBJ2-1	CASSEVSGERDEQFF
13	TRBD1	TRBV7-2	NA	TRBJ2-5	CASSFHRGETQYF
15	TRBD1	TRBV6-1	NA	TRBJ1-2	CASSETPGQGVEDTF
14	NA	TRBV4-1	NA	TRBJ1-5	CASSQAYSNQPQHF
15	TRBD2	TRBV10-3	NA	TRBJ2-3	CAISVSSGKTDTQYF
16	NA	TRBV30	NA	TRBJ2-2	CAWSVKGLGDTGELFF
15	TRBD1	TRBV29-1	NA	TRBJ2-2	CSVSRTGSNTGELFF
14	TRBD2	TRBV28	NA	TRBJ2-3	CASSFRGGLDTQYF
15	TRBD2	TRBV4-2	NA	TRBJ2-3	CASSQMAGVGNTQYF
13	NA	TRBV5-1	NA	TRBJ2-3	CASSADSTDTQYF
13	TRBD1	TRBV30	NA	TRBJ2-1	CAWSGDSEREQFF
14	NA	TRBV2	NA	TRBJ2-3	CASSKEGSTDTQYF
12	NA	TRBV29-1	NA	TRBJ1-2	CSARTEPYGYTF
17	TRBD2	TRBV9	NA	TRBJ2-3	CASSSRGSGRIGDTQYF
13	NA	TRBV28	NA	TRBJ1-2	CASSLGANYGYTF
16	TRBD1	TRBV19	NA	TRBJ2-5	CASSFSGQARRETQYF
16	TRBD1	TRBV11-3	NA	TRBJ2-2	CASSRQTGGNTGELFF
15	TRBD1	TRBV11-2	NA	TRBJ1-5	CASSPDGQGWQPQHF
14	TRBD2	TRBV5-1	NA	TRBJ2-7	CASNSGSLSHEQYF
16	TRBD2	TRBV7-6	many	TRBJ2-1	CASSPPRGRGNNEQFF
11	NA	TRBV5-1	NA	TRBJ1-1	CASSLEGEAFF
15	TRBD1	TRBV6-1	NA	TRBJ1-5	CASRFRDRDNQPQHF
15	NA	TRBV5-4	NA	TRBJ2-5	CASSQGGALQETQYF
15	TRBD1	TRBV19	few	TRBJ2-1	CASSIRQGAKNEQFF